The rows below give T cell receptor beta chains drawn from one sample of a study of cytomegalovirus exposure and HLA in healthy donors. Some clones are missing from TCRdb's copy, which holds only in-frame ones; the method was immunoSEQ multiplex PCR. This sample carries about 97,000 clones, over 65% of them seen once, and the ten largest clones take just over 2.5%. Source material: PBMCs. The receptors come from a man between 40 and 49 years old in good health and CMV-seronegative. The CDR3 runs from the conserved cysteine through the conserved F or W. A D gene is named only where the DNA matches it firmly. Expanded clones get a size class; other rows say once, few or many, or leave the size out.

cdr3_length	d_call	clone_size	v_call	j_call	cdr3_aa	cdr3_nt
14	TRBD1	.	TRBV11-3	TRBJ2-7	CASSPRTGEVEQYF	TGTGCCAGCAGCCCACGGACAGGGGAAGTCGAGCAGTACTTC
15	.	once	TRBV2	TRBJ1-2	CASSFRRVNRYGYTF	TGTGCCAGCAGTTTTCGGCGGGTTAACCGCTATGGCTACACCTTC
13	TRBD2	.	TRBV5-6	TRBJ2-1	CASSPGGEAEQFF	TGTGCCAGCAGCCCCGGGGGGGAGGCTGAGCAGTTCTTC
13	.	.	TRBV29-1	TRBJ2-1	CSVEYPRYNEQFF	TGCAGCGTTGAGTATCCTCGCTACAATGAGCAGTTCTTC
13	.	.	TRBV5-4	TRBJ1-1	CASNRGGNTEAFF	TGTGCCAGCAATCGGGGTGGGAACACTGAAGCTTTCTTT
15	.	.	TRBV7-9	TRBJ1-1	CASSPGGVRNTEAFF	TGTGCCAGCAGCCCCGGCGGGGTTAGAAACACTGAAGCTTTCTTT
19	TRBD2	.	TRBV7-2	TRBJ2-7	CASSLKGTSGETGYYEQYF	TGTGCCAGCAGCTTGAAAGGGACTAGCGGGGAAACAGGGTACTACGAGCAGTACTTC
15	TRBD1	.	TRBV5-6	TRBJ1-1	CASSPLGQGDTEAFF	TGTGCCAGCAGCCCCCTCGGACAGGGCGACACTGAAGCTTTCTTT
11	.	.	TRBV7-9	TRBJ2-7	CSSSRGPEQYF	TGTTCCAGCAGCAGGGGCCCCGAGCAGTACTTC
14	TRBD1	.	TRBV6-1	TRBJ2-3	CASSPGQVTDTQYF	TGTGCCAGTTCCCCGGGACAGGTGACAGATACGCAGTATTTT
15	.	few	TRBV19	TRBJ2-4	CASSLTELAKNIQYF	TGTGCCAGTAGTTTGACAGAGCTAGCCAAAAACATTCAGTACTTC
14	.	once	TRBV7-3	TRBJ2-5	CASSLSGLQETQYF	TGTGCCAGCAGCTTATCAGGGTTACAAGAGACCCAGTACTTC
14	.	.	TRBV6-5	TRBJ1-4	CASRQAATNEKLFF	TGTGCCAGCCGGCAGGCCGCAACTAATGAAAAACTGTTTTTT
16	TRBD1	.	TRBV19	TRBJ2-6	CASRPTGVVGANVLTF	TGTGCCAGTAGACCGACAGGGGTGGTGGGGGCCAACGTCCTGACTTTC
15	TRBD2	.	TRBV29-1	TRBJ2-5	CSVEHSGDLQETQYF	TGCAGCGTGGAGCACAGCGGGGATCTCCAAGAGACCCAGTACTTC
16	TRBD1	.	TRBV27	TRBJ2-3	CASSYRDRGRTDTQYF	TGTGCCAGCAGTTACCGGGACAGGGGGCGCACAGATACGCAGTATTTT
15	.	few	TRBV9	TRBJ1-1	CASSVGSRANTEAFF	TGTGCCAGCAGCGTAGGCTCGCGGGCGAACACTGAAGCTTTCTTT
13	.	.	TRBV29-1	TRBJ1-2	CSVQEFDGLGYTF	TGCAGCGTTCAGGAGTTCGACGGACTTGGCTACACCTTC
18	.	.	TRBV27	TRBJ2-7	CASSFAAGVARVSYEQYF	TGTGCCAGCAGTTTCGCGGCAGGGGTTGCGCGAGTCTCCTACGAGCAGTACTTC
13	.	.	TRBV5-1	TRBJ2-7	CASSLVAAYEQYF	TGCGCCAGCAGCTTGGTTGCTGCCTACGAGCAGTACTTC
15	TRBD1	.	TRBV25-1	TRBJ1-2	CASSEAGQGNYGYTF	TGTGCCAGCAGTGAAGCGGGACAGGGCAACTATGGCTACACCTTC
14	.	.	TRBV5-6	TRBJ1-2	CASSPTGIVSGYTF	TGTGCCAGCAGCCCCACCGGGATAGTCAGTGGCTACACCTTC
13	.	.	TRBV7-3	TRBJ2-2	CASSPRRSGELFF	TGTGCCAGCAGCCCACGCAGGTCCGGGGAGCTGTTTTTT
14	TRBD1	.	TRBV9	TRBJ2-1	CASSVAAGGNEQFF	TGTGCCAGCAGCGTAGCGGCAGGGGGCAATGAGCAGTTCTTC
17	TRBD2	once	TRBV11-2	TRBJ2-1	CASSLKSGDFSYNEQFF	TGTGCCAGCAGCTTGAAAAGCGGGGATTTCTCCTACAATGAGCAGTTCTTC
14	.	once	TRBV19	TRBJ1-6	CASRGSSYNSPLHF	TGTGCCAGTAGAGGGAGCTCCTATAATTCACCCCTCCACTTT
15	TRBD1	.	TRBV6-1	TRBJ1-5	CASTPDRGTNQPQHF	TGTGCCAGCACCCCGGACAGGGGGACTAATCAGCCCCAGCATTTT
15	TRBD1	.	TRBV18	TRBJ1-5	CASSLWTGVNQPQHF	TGTGCCAGCTCACTTTGGACAGGGGTCAATCAGCCCCAGCATTTT
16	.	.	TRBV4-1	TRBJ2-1	CASSQPAGTVYNEQFF	TGCGCCAGCAGCCAACCGGCGGGGACAGTCTACAATGAGCAGTTCTTC
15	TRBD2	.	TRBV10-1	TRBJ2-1	CASSARRLANNEQFF	TGCGCCAGCAGTGCCCGACGACTAGCGAACAATGAGCAGTTCTTC
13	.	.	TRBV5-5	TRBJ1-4	CASSWNAGTQLFF	TGTGCCAGCAGCTGGAACGCCGGGACACAACTGTTTTTT
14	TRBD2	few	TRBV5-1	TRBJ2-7	CASSFSGGTHEQYF	TGCGCCAGCAGCTTTAGCGGGGGGACCCACGAGCAGTACTTC
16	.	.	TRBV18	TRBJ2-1	CASSPRQAGPVNEQFF	TGTGCCAGCTCACCACGGCAGGCCGGCCCTGTTAATGAGCAGTTCTTC
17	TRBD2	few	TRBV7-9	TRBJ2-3	CSSSLGTSGGHTDTQYF	TGTTCCAGCAGCTTGGGGACTAGCGGGGGGCACACAGATACGCAGTATTTT
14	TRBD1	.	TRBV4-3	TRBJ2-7	CASSPKRGHNEQYF	TGCGCCAGCAGCCCGAAAAGGGGGCATAACGAGCAGTACTTC
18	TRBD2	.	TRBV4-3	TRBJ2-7	CASSHARGSGGASYEQYF	TGCGCCAGCAGCCATGCTAGGGGTAGCGGGGGGGCCTCATACGAGCAGTACTTC
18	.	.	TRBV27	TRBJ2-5	CASSLFSSWERHQETQYF	TGTGCCAGCAGTTTATTTTCGAGTTGGGAGAGACACCAAGAGACCCAGTACTTC
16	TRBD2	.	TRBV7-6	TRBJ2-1	CASSRRTSGRYNEQFF	TGTGCCAGCAGCAGAAGGACTAGCGGGCGCTACAATGAGCAGTTCTTC
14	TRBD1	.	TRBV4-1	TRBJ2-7	CASSPRTGSYEQYF	TGCGCCAGCAGCCCCCGGACAGGGAGCTACGAGCAGTACTTC
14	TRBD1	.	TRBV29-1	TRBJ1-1	CSVTGGGGSTEAFF	TGCAGCGTCACAGGGGGCGGTGGGAGCACTGAAGCTTTCTTT
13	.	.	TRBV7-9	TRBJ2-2	CSSSLAVQGELFF	TGTTCCAGCAGCTTAGCAGTGCAGGGGGAGCTGTTTTTT
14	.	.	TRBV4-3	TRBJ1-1	CASSQVEGHLRAFF	TGCGCCAGCAGCCAAGTTGAGGGCCATCTTAGGGCTTTCTTT
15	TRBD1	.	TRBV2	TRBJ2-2	CASTGTGGSAGELFF	TGTGCCAGCACCGGGACAGGGGGGTCTGCCGGGGAGCTGTTTTTT
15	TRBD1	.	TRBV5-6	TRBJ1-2	CASTLRGQGLRGYTF	TGTGCCAGCACCCTACGGGGACAGGGGCTTAGAGGCTACACCTTC
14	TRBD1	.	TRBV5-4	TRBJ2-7	CASSSGTGAYEQYF	TGTGCCAGCAGCTCCGGGACAGGAGCCTACGAGCAGTACTTC
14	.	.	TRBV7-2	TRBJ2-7	CASSLEQANYEQYF	TGTGCCAGCAGCTTAGAACAGGCCAACTACGAGCAGTACTTC
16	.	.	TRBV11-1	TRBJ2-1	CASSLAQGLSYNEQFF	TGTGCCAGCAGCTTAGCTCAGGGCTTATCCTACAATGAGCAGTTCTTC
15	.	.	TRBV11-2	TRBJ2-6	CASSPTRSGANVLTF	TGTGCCAGCAGCCCAACCCGGTCTGGGGCCAACGTCCTGACTTTC